This T cell receptor beta chain was sequenced in a study of blood T cell repertoires in COVID-19. About the study: Specimens from acute and convalescent COVID-19 originated in the United States, Italy and Spain. T cells, B-cell-depleted T cells, or PBMCs provided the cDNA or gDNA that served as material.

In the authors' methods: For nucleated cells, counts were estimated from reference gene primer amplification. Method: immunoSEQ multiplex PCR; TCRdb's copy keeps in-frame clones and lacks some. The V and J calls and the clone size are those of that table, but D and trimming were determined from the DNA. The table lists hundreds of thousands of clones, about 88% of them singletons, with less than 3% in the top ten. This CDR3 has 16 amino acids. Germline V gene lookup returns CDR1 MDHEN and CDR2 SYDVKM. The V and J ends lost 7 bases and 5 bases respectively, with 23 bases between them. Cohort 3 recovered donors had two negative PCRs, clearance, or symptom resolution.

The material sequenced was PBMCs or T cells enriched from blood (not recorded which). V and J are TRBV28 and TRBJ1-2, with D maybe TRBD1 (6 bases). The sequence was collected from a woman aged 45-59 years who had recovered from COVID-19. Here the CDR3 DNA reads TGTGCCAGCAAGGAACAGACCAATAACAGGGCTTATGGCTACACCTTC. Its translation is CASKEQTNNRAYGYTF.